The 20 T cell receptor beta chains below were found in one sample sequenced in a study of cytomegalovirus exposure and HLA in healthy donors. Method: immunoSEQ multiplex PCR; TCRdb's copy keeps in-frame clones and lacks some. The sample lists around 98,000 clones; roughly 89% were seen once. Sequenced sample: PBMCs. These receptors came from a woman in her thirties in good health and CMV-seronegative.

This clone was counted a single time. The J gene is TRBJ1-4, the V gene TRBV12-2. TRBV12-2 counts as a pseudogene. This CDR3 has 16 residues. The CDR3 protein is CASRLSQGGFDEKLFF. DNA of the CDR3: TGTGCAAGTCGCTTGAGTCAGGGAGGCTTTGATGAAAAACTGTTTTTT.

This rearrangement joins TRBV6-5 to TRBJ2-2, with D tentatively TRBD1 (6 bases). Trimming cost V 5 bases and J 5 bases, with 15 bases left between them. In germline, CDR1 is MNHEY, CDR2 SVGAGI. CDR3 length equals 15 residues. Here the CDR3 DNA reads TGTGCCAGCAGTCTACAGGGCAAGTCAACCGGGGAGCTGTTTTTT. Amino acids: CASSLQGKSTGELFF.

This clone was detected once. The V and J genes are TRBV5-1 and TRBJ2-3; D gene ambiguous. Germline V gives CDR1 SGHRS, CDR2 YFSETQ. The V end was cut by 4 bases, the J end by 4 bases, with 7 bases between. The CDR3 totals 12 residues. Here the CDR3 reads CASSLQPDTQYF. CDR3 DNA: TGCGCCAGCAGCCTACAGCCAGATACGCAGTATTTT.

V usage is TRBV4-1 and J usage is TRBJ1-4; 7 bases are shared with TRBD1. The CDR3 is 16 residues long. Germline V gene sequence: CDR1 MGHRA, CDR2 YSYEKL. V shed 1 base, J shed 7 bases, and the junction held 9 bases outside the gene matches. The chain's CDR3 is CASSQVPTGLGEKLFF. CDR3 DNA sequence: TGCGCCAGCAGCCAAGTACCGACAGGGCTGGGTGAAAAACTGTTTTTT.

This chain joins TRBV11-1 and TRBJ2-1, with TRBD2 matching over 7 bases. Germline CDR1 and CDR2: SGHAT and FQDESV (reference sequence). The CDR3 is made up of 13 amino acids. The junction had 4 bases not matched to a gene; V was cut back by 2 bases and J by 9 bases. CDR3: CASSLMWGGEQFF. The CDR3 DNA reads as TGTGCCAGCAGCTTAATGTGGGGGGGTGAGCAGTTCTTC.

Comment on this clone: The same CDR3 is also encoded by other DNA sequences in this sample. This rearrangement joins TRBV5-6 to TRBJ1-1; TRBD1 is a possible D gene (5 bases). Germline V gives CDR1 SGHDT, CDR2 YYEEEE. V was clipped by 0 bases and J by 7 bases, with 7 bases between them. The CDR3 is 12 residues long. CDR3 DNA: TGTGCCAGCAGCTTGGTCCAGGGTGAAGCTTTCTTT. This encodes CASSLVQGEAFF. Supplemented by reference TRBV5-6 and TRBJ1-1, the full variable domain reads DAGVTQSPTHLIKTRGQQVTLRCSPKSGHDTVSWYQQALGQGPQFIFQYYEEEERQRGNFPDRFSGHQFPNYSSELNVNALLLGDSALYLCASSLVQGEAFFGQGTRLTVV.

This rearrangement joins TRBV21-1 to TRBJ2-7; TRBD1, the table's D call, lacks a check against the DNA. TRBV21-1 is recorded as a pseudogene. The CDR3 covers 16 residues. The CDR3 reads CASGFFGQGRSYEQYF. The CDR3 region has the DNA TGTGCCAGCGGCTTCTTTGGACAGGGGAGATCCTACGAGCAGTACTTC.

The chain recombines TRBV5-1 with TRBJ2-7; 9 bases are shared with TRBD1. CDR1 is SGHRS and CDR2 is YFSETQ in the germline V gene. V lost 4 bases and J lost 3; bases outside the gene matches: 8. The CDR3 consists of 15 residues. DNA for the CDR3: TGCGCCAGCAGCGGGGGGACAGGGTCGGTCTACGAGCAGTACTTC. Its protein product is CASSGGTGSVYEQYF.

This clone was seen a single time. The chain employs TRBV6-1 and TRBJ2-5; D perhaps matches TRBD2 (5 bases). Germline lookup yields CDR1 MNHNS and CDR2 SASEGT. The CDR3 is made up of 15 amino acids. Deletions cut 1 base from V and 5 bases from J, with 14 bases between. The CDR3 here is CASSEGLAGTETQYF. The DNA for the CDR3 is TGTGCCAGCAGTGAAGGGCTAGCTGGTACGGAGACCCAGTACTTC.

The genes are TRBV7-8 and TRBJ1-5, with a possible D match to TRBD1 (5 bases). Trimming stripped 1 base from V and 5 bases from J, with 6 bases between. This CDR3 has 13 amino acids. Germline CDR1 is SGHVS and CDR2 is FQNEAQ. This chain's CDR3 is CASSLGGDQPQHF. The DNA for the CDR3 is TGTGCCAGCAGCTTAGGGGGGGATCAGCCCCAGCATTTT.

J is TRBJ2-5 and V is TRBV27; TRBD1 might be the D (5 bases). The CDR3 covers 14 residues. Trimming pared 5 bases from V and 5 bases from J, leaving 15 bases between. CDR1 MNHEY and CDR2 SMNVEV come from the germline V gene (reference sequence). In nucleotides, the CDR3 is TGTGCCAGCAGTCCTCGGTGGGGCCGGGAGACCCAGTACTTC. This gives the protein CASSPRWGRETQYF.

The chain carries TRBV9 and TRBJ2-5, with D maybe TRBD2 (6 bases). This CDR3 spans 14 amino acids. Germline-derived CDR1 and CDR2 are SGDLS and YYNGEE. With 4 bases removed from V and 7 bases from J, the gap between germline ends came to 17 bases. Here the CDR3 reads CASSTGGEVGTQYF. The CDR3 region has the DNA TGTGCCAGCAGCACAGGAGGGGAGGTGGGGACCCAGTACTTC. The full variable domain, with the rest looked up from reference TRBV9 and TRBJ2-5, is DSGVTQTPKHLITATGQRVTLRCSPRSGDLSVYWYQQSLDQGLQFLIQYYNGEERAKGNILERFSAQQFPDLHSELNLSSLELGDSALYFCASSTGGEVGTQYFGPGTRLLVL.

The rearrangement links TRBV9 to TRBJ2-1, with 9 bases lining up with TRBD2. Trimming took 4 bases from V and 8 from J; bases not matched to a gene: 7. CDR1 and CDR2 from the germline V gene are SGDLS and YYNGEE. This CDR3 is 14 amino acids long. The CDR3 here is CASSLSGTSYEQFF. CDR3 sequence (DNA): TGTGCCAGCAGCTTATCCGGGACTAGCTATGAGCAGTTCTTC.

This rearrangement joins TRBV9 to TRBJ2-3; D remains unclear. CDR3 length: 17 amino acids. Germline CDR1 reads SGDLS; CDR2 reads YYNGEE. The V gene lost 4 bases and the J gene lost 0 bases, with 18 bases spanning the gap. CDR3 residues: CASSPPPRLLSTDTQYF. The CDR3 nucleotides read TGTGCCAGCAGCCCCCCGCCCAGGTTACTCAGCACAGATACGCAGTATTTT.

The chain combines TRBV19 with TRBJ2-7; D is possibly TRBD1 (5 bases). The CDR3 has 14 residues. Trimming shortened V by 6 bases and J by 0 bases, and 12 bases separated the two germline ends. CDR1 is LNHDA, CDR2 SQIVND, per germline (reference sequence). In DNA, the CDR3 is TGTGCCAGTAGATGGACACCTAGCTCCTACGAGCAGTACTTC. This gives the protein CASRWTPSSYEQYF.

The chain links TRBV10-1 to TRBJ2-7, with D uncertain. The V end lost 11 bases, the J end lost 8 bases, and 7 bases lay between the germline ends. The length of the CDR3 is 8 residues. Germline CDR1 reads WNHNN; CDR2 reads SYGVQD (reference sequence). The CDR3 protein is CAPVKQYF. In DNA, the CDR3 is TGCGCCCCTGTTAAGCAGTACTTC.

This chain joins TRBV7-2 and TRBJ1-5; possible D gene TRBD1, 6 bases. The CDR3 is 16 residues long. V lost 1 base, J lost 3 bases, and 13 bases lay in between. The germline CDR1 and CDR2 sequences are SGHTA and FQGNSA. The CDR3 coding sequence is TGTGCCAGCAGCTTAGGGGGGCGTCGGGACAATCAGCCCCAGCATTTT. This encodes CASSLGGRRDNQPQHF.

Concerning this clone itself: An end of the junction does not agree with germline; a read error may underlie this. J is TRBJ1-6 and V is TRBV5-8; 8 bases are a match to TRBD1. CDR3 length: 14 amino acids. Germline-derived CDR1 and CDR2 are SGHTS and YDEGEE. The CDR3 here is CASSLPLHQGARSF. The CDR3, as DNA: TGTGCCAGCAGCTTGCCCCTGCATCAGGGGGCTCGGAGCTTT.

The table lists this clone with a few counts. The rearrangement links TRBV4-2 to TRBJ2-7; 7 bases are a match to TRBD2. The V gene end was trimmed by 6 bases and the J gene end by 4 bases; junction bases not matched to a gene: 9. The germline CDR1 and CDR2 sequences are LGHNA and YNFKEQ. The CDR3 runs 14 residues. CDR3 DNA sequence: TGTGCCAGCAGTGGTAACCGCGGGGGTTACGAGCAGTACTTC. This gives the protein CASSGNRGGYEQYF.

J is TRBJ1-3 and V is TRBV5-1; 7 bases map to TRBD1. The length of the CDR3 is 15 residues. Trimming cost V 3 bases and J 8 bases; bases outside gene matches: 11. Germline V gene lookup returns CDR1 SGHRS and CDR2 YFSETQ. The CDR3 DNA reads as TGCGCCAGCAGCTCAGGACAGGCCGGGATAGACACCATATATTTT. Its protein product is CASSSGQAGIDTIYF.